The 26 T cell receptor beta chains below all came from one sample that was sequenced in a study of blood T cells in healthy people across ages. A J-beta primer mix and a sample-barcoded 5' primer were used in a second PCR of roughly 6 to 11 cycles. TCRdb analysed the 5' RACE reads with MiXCR anew, one entry per CDR3 protein. In the table there are about 1,600,000 distinct CDR3 sequences, 40% to 50% of which are singletons. Sequencing used blood. The receptors were sampled from a woman aged 18 to 35 in good health.

This chain connects TRBV29-1 to TRBJ2-1, with 9 bases identical to TRBD2. With V trimmed by 4 bases and J by 8 bases, 9 bases remained unmatched. The CDR3 extends over 14 amino acids. CDR1 and CDR2 (germline): SQVTM, ANQGSEA. This chain's CDR3 is CSVGVAGARDEQFF. The CDR3 bases are TGCAGCGTTGGGGTAGCGGGGGCAAGGGATGAGCAGTTCTTC.

This clonotype was seen repeatedly, ten times or more. The chain carries TRBV7-2 and TRBJ2-4, with a tentative D call TRBD2 (7 bases). The DNA end favors TRBJ2-7, so the J call may be wrong. The V gene's germline CDR1 is SGHTA and CDR2 FQGNSA. The CDR3 runs 14 residues. CDR3 coding DNA: TGTGCCAGCAGCTTACAACGGGGGGCTTACGAGCAGTACTTC. As protein: CASSLQRGAYEQYF.

On this clonotype: One end of the junction varies from germline; a read error may be responsible. This chain links TRBV10-3 with TRBJ2-4; TRBD2 might be the D (6 bases). This CDR3 is built from 16 residues. CDR1 is ENHRY and CDR2 is SYGVKD in the germline V gene. CDR3 sequence: CAISDLPAGRTYEQCF. The CDR3 DNA reads as TGTGCCATCAGTGATCTCCCGGCAGGGAGGACCTACGAGCAGTGCTTC.

The V gene is TRBV4-2, the J gene TRBJ2-1; D is possibly TRBD2 (5 bases). This CDR3 region has 16 residues. The V end lost 1 base, the J end lost 1 base, and 11 bases lay between the germline ends. From germline, CDR1 is LGHNA and CDR2 YNFKEQ. The CDR3: CASSQVGLASYNEQFF. In DNA, the CDR3 is TGTGCCAGCAGCCAAGTAGGCCTAGCTTCCTACAATGAGCAGTTCTTC.

The chain links TRBV6-5 to TRBJ2-4, with D perhaps TRBD2 (5 bases). The J call is doubtful: the DNA matches TRBJ2-7 better. Germline values: CDR1 MNHEY, CDR2 SVGAGI. The CDR3 has 16 amino acids. CDR3 amino acids: CASSYTSAGENFEQYF. The CDR3 DNA is TGTGCCAGCAGTTACACGTCAGCCGGGGAAAATTTCGAGCAGTACTTC.

This clonotype has only a few counts. The chain recombines TRBV6-1 with TRBJ1-2; 7 bases fit TRBD1. CDR1 is MNHNS, CDR2 SASEGT, per germline. With V trimmed by 8 bases and J by 1 base, 7 bases remained unmatched. CDR3 length: 14 amino acids. The CDR3 DNA follows: TGTGCCAGCCACCAGGGACAGATTAACTATGGCTACACCTTC. Protein product: CASHQGQINYGYTF.

The chain joins TRBV5-5 to TRBJ2-2, with D possibly TRBD1 on 7 matching bases. Germline CDR1 SGHKS, CDR2 YYEKEE (reference sequence). The CDR3 spans 20 residues. Deletions cut 1 base from V and 5 bases from J, with 27 bases between. CDR3 nucleotides: TGTGCCAGCAGCTTGCTCCCCGCGCGCGGGACAGTTAAGAATACCGGGGAGCTGTTTTTT. Translation: CASSLLPARGTVKNTGELFF.

This clonotype was counted between two and nine times. The chain employs TRBV12-3 or TRBV12-4 and TRBJ1-4; 9 positions match TRBD1. This CDR3 comprises 17 residues. V was pared by 3 bases and J by 1 base, with 6 bases of the junction left unmatched. The CDR3 DNA sequence: TGTGCCAGCAGTTTCGGGACAGGGCTCGGAACTAATGAAAAACTGTTTTTT. Protein sequence: CASSFGTGLGTNEKLFF.

The chain has TRBV29-1 and TRBJ1-1; D may be TRBD1 (5 bases). With 7 bases removed from V and 5 bases from J, the gap between germline ends came to 14 bases. Germline CDR1 reads SQVTM; CDR2 reads ANQGSEA. The CDR3 is 12 amino acids. The DNA of the CDR3 is TGCAGCGGCGGACGGGGGGGGACTGAAGCTTTCTTT. This translates into CSGGRGGTEAFF. Full variable domain (missing parts from reference TRBV29-1 and TRBJ1-1): SAVISQKPSRDICQRGTSLTIQCQVDSQVTMMFWYRQQPGQSLTLIATANQGSEATYESGFVIDKFPISRPNLTFSTLTVSNMSPEDSSIYLCSGGRGGTEAFFGQGTRLTVV.

This clonotype was observed a handful of times. The rearrangement joins TRBV12-3 or TRBV12-4 to TRBJ2-5; TRBD2 aligns across 7 bases. The trim removed 6 bases at V and 5 bases at J, leaving 12 bases unmatched. The CDR3 loop spans 15 amino acids. CDR3 amino acids: CASRSSGLFGETQYF. The CDR3 bases are TGTGCCAGCAGGTCTAGCGGATTATTCGGGGAGACCCAGTACTTC.

As for this clonotype: One end of the junction does not line up with germline, which may come from a read error. The V and J genes are TRBV10-3 and TRBJ2-6; maybe TRBD2 (5 bases). Germline loops: CDR1 ENHRY, CDR2 SYGVKD. The CDR3 extends over 17 amino acids. CDR3 amino acids: CAIGEPGTASGANVLTF. CDR3 coding DNA: TGTGCCATCGGTGAGCCGGGAACGGCCTCTGGGGCCAACGTCCTGACTTTC.

The sample holds a few counts of this clonotype. This chain connects TRBV4-1 to TRBJ1-2, with D perhaps matching TRBD1 (5 bases). Trimming left V 8 bases short and J 5 bases short, with 15 bases between. Germline V gene data show CDR1 as MGHRA and CDR2 as YSYEKL. The CDR3 length is 13 residues. The DNA for the CDR3 is TGCGCCAGCCTAGGGCAGGGAATATATGGCTACACCTTC. This gives the protein CASLGQGIYGYTF.

The V call is TRBV11-2, the J call TRBJ2-1, with TRBD2 matching over 11 bases. Trimming removed 6 bases from V and 5 bases from J; junction bases left unmatched: 12. The length of the CDR3 is 17 residues. From germline, CDR1 is SGHAT and CDR2 FQNNGV. CDR3 bases: TGTGCCAGCAGTTTGTCCTTAGCGGGGGGGCAAAACAATGAGCAGTTCTTC. Translation: CASSLSLAGGQNNEQFF.

This rearrangement joins TRBV10-2 to TRBJ2-7; 11 nucleotides line up with TRBD2. Germline CDR1 reads WSHSY; CDR2 reads SAAADI. The CDR3 sequence is 15 residues long. After removal of 2 bases from V and 7 bases from J, the junction contained 7 bases not matched to a gene. The CDR3 protein is CASSEGTSGHNEQYF. Here the CDR3 DNA reads TGCGCCAGCAGTGAGGGGACTAGCGGACACAATGAGCAGTACTTC.

The chain carries TRBV5-6 and TRBJ2-1, with D possibly being TRBD2 (7 bases). The ends were cut back, 3 bases at V and 5 bases at J, with 12 bases in the middle. The CDR3 totals 14 residues. Germline loops: CDR1 SGHDT, CDR2 YYEEEE. The CDR3 is CASSWGGPNNEQFF. DNA for the CDR3: TGTGCCAGCAGCTGGGGGGGCCCGAACAATGAGCAGTTCTTC.

This clonotype was counted between two and nine times. This chain links TRBV24-1 with TRBJ2-1; 11 bases are a match to TRBD2. This CDR3 has 16 amino acids. V lost 3 bases, J lost 4 bases, and 4 bases stayed unmatched. The germline CDR1 and CDR2 sequences are KGHDR and SFDVKD. CDR3 nucleotide sequence: TGTGCCACCAGTGATGTGCTAGCGGGAGGTTACAATGAGCAGTTCTTC. Encoded protein: CATSDVLAGGYNEQFF.

This clonotype was detected a few times. The J gene is TRBJ1-5, the V gene TRBV6-1; D might be TRBD1 (6 bases). Per germline, CDR1 MNHNS and CDR2 SASEGT. CDR3 length: 18 amino acids. V gave up 8 bases and J gave up 0 bases, with 23 bases separating them. In DNA form, the CDR3 reads TGTGCCAGCGTCAAATCCCTGGGGGGCGACTATAGCAATCAGCCCCAGCATTTT. This sequence encodes CASVKSLGGDYSNQPQHF.

In its sample, this clonotype was seen a few times. The V gene is TRBV18, the J gene TRBJ2-1, with TRBD2 identical over 8 bases. J was trimmed by 2 bases and V by 6 bases; bases with no gene match: 6. Germline-derived CDR1 and CDR2 are KGHSH and LQKENI. There are 15 residues in the CDR3. CDR3 residues: CASSERESTYNEQFF. The CDR3 nucleotides are TGTGCCAGCTCGGAGCGGGAGTCAACCTACAATGAGCAGTTCTTC.

This clonotype has only one observation. This may arise from a read error, as a much more abundant clone is one base away. CDR3 in DNA: TGTGCCACCAAGCGCACAGATACGCAGTATTTT. The encoded protein is CATKRTDTQYF. V is TRBV28 and J is TRBJ2-3; D ambiguous. This CDR3 is built from 11 residues. Trimming cost V 10 bases and J 1 base, with 6 bases left between them. Germline CDR1 is MDHEN and CDR2 is SYDVKM.

J is TRBJ2-5 and V is TRBV20-1, with 7 bases fitting TRBD2. The length of the CDR3 is 13 residues. The V gene end was trimmed by 6 bases and the J gene end by 7 bases; junction bases not matched to a gene: 11. Germline CDR1 reads DFQATT; CDR2 reads SNEGSKA (reference sequence). CDR3 region: CSALRDYAGTQYF. The CDR3 DNA reads as TGCAGTGCCCTTAGGGACTACGCGGGGACCCAGTACTTC.

The rearrangement uses TRBV16 and TRBJ2-1; 12 bases are a match to TRBD1. This CDR3 is 16 amino acids long. CDR1 KGHSY and CDR2 FQNENV come from the germline V gene. V gave up 0 bases and J gave up 10 bases; unmatched junction bases: 7. CDR3 amino acids: CASSQSWGQGAKEQFF. The DNA for the CDR3 is TGTGCCAGCAGCCAATCCTGGGGACAGGGGGCTAAGGAGCAGTTCTTC.

This chain uses TRBV20-1 with TRBJ1-6; TRBD1 might be the D (6 bases). Germline CDR1 reads DFQATT; CDR2 reads SNEGSKA (reference sequence). The V end lost 5 bases, the J end lost 6 bases, and 11 bases lay between the germline ends. The CDR3 runs 13 residues. The CDR3 bases are TGCAGTGCTCCGACAGGTGGTAATTCACCCCTCCACTTT. Its protein is CSAPTGGNSPLHF.

At least ten counts were recorded for this clonotype. The chain uses TRBV9 and TRBJ2-1; tentative D call: TRBD2 (5 bases). V lost 0 bases and J lost 4, with 11 bases in between. Germline assignment: CDR1 SGDLS and CDR2 YYNGEE. This CDR3 spans 15 amino acids. CDR3 protein: CASSVEWTSYNEQFF. The CDR3 bases are TGTGCCAGCAGCGTAGAGTGGACTTCTTACAATGAGCAGTTCTTC.

The chain is built from TRBV5-1 and TRBJ2-7; 7 positions match TRBD2. Looked up from germline, CDR1 is SGHRS and CDR2 is YFSETQ. V dropped 4 bases and J dropped 7; count of bases not matched to a gene: 14. The CDR3 loop spans 15 amino acids. CDR3: CASSRVFDGGKEQYF. CDR3 nucleotides: TGCGCCAGCAGCCGGGTTTTCGACGGGGGGAAGGAGCAGTACTTC.

The J gene is TRBJ2-5, the V gene TRBV20-1; D unresolved. The V end lost 8 bases, the J end lost 2 bases, and 9 bases lay between the germline ends. CDR1 and CDR2 (germline): DFQATT, SNEGSKA (reference sequence). This CDR3 region has 11 residues. The CDR3 DNA reads as TGCAGTCCGGACGAACAAGAGACCCAGTACTTC. It is translated as CSPDEQETQYF.

This clonotype was seen more than once but under ten times. The chain recombines TRBV6-5 with TRBJ2-1; 13 nucleotides match TRBD2. After removal of 0 bases from V and 7 bases from J, the junction contained 9 bases not matched to a gene. This CDR3 comprises 18 residues. CDR1 MNHEY and CDR2 SVGAGI come from the germline V gene. The CDR3 sequence: CASSYSTAGLAGVNEQFF. The CDR3 DNA reads as TGTGCCAGCAGTTACTCGACCGCCGGACTAGCGGGAGTGAATGAGCAGTTCTTC.